This T cell receptor beta chain was documented in a study of identical twins. TCRdb independently ran MiXCR on the 5' RACE reads; one entry per CDR3 protein. The sample has around 680,000 distinct CDR3 sequences; less than 10% are singletons. The CDR3 loop spans 14 amino acids. V lost 0 bases to trimming and J lost 4 bases, with 10 bases between them. Germline V CDR1 and CDR2: LNHNV, YYDKDF (reference sequence). This clonotype was seen repeatedly, ten times or more. These data also formed part of another study, on yellow fever vaccine responses in identical twins.

The V and J genes are TRBV15 and TRBJ2-7; D is possibly TRBD1 (5 bases). This TCR came from a woman between 18 and 29 years old in good health. What was sequenced was PBMCs. As DNA, the CDR3 is TGTGCCACCAGCAGAGATCCTGCAGGGTACGAGCAGTACTTC. It encodes CATSRDPAGYEQYF.